This TCR beta chain comes out of a study of blood T cell repertoires in COVID-19. Study-wide context: Samples came from the United States, Italy and Spain, spanning acute and convalescent COVID-19. Nucleic acid was either cDNA or gDNA, and it came from T cells, B-cell-depleted T cells, or PBMCs.

After removal of 6 bases from V and 10 bases from J, the junction contained 7 bases not matched to a gene. This CDR3 contains 15 residues. Germline CDR1 SEHNR, CDR2 FQNEAQ (reference sequence). This table comes from immunoSEQ multiplex PCR, and its TCRdb copy is limited to in-frame clones, with some not included. The sample lists just over 90,000 clones; roughly 90% were seen once. This TCR came from a human donor with active COVID-19. The donor label of this sample is uncertain. The rearrangement joins TRBV7-9 to TRBJ1-6, with TRBD1 matching 12 bases. The sample comprised peripheral blood. CDR3 bases: TGTGCCAGCAGTTCGGGACAGGGGGCGATCTCACCCCTCCACTTT. Translated: CASSSGQGAISPLHF.